Below, 12 T cell receptor beta chains from the same sample are listed, as sequenced in a study of molecular identifiers for immune sequencing clone quantification. TCRdb reanalysed the PCR reads using MiXCR and keeps one entry per CDR3 protein. Of 90,000 or so distinct CDR3 sequences detected, more than 20% appear once; the ten largest clones hold less than 0.85%. Sequencing was carried out using naive CD8+ T cells from blood, with Jurkat cell RNA spiked in. The subset: FACS-sorted CD8+CD4-CCR7+CD45RA+ naive T cells. The source is a human donor in good health. Some libraries in this study had Jurkat cell RNA spiked in.

This clonotype was recorded at least ten times. This sequence joins TRBV5-1 and TRBJ2-7; possibly TRBD1 for D (6 bases). The CDR3 has 13 residues. V was clipped by 5 bases and J by 7 bases, with 16 bases between them. Per the germline V gene, CDR1 is SGHRS and CDR2 is YFSETQ. The CDR3 DNA is TGCGCCAGCAGGCCGACAGGAGATAGGGAGCAGTACTTC. Amino acids: CASRPTGDREQYF.

This clonotype occurred a few times. The chain carries TRBV6-5 and TRBJ2-1, with 8 bases matching TRBD2. Germline CDR1 is MNHEY and CDR2 is SVGAGI. The ends lost 0 bases at V and 2 bases at J; junction bases unmatched: 3. This CDR3 is built from 16 residues. The CDR3 coding sequence is TGTGCCAGCAGTTACTCAACCGGGGGGGCCTACAATGAGCAGTTCTTC. It translates to CASSYSTGGAYNEQFF.

This clonotype showed up many times. The genes are TRBV3-1 and TRBJ1-1; D remains ambiguous. The CDR3 contains 15 residues. CDR1 and CDR2 from the germline V gene are LGHDT and YNNKEL (reference sequence). Trimming pared 0 bases from V and 4 bases from J, leaving 12 bases between. The CDR3 DNA follows: TGTGCCAGCAGCCAAGAAAAGGGAGTGAGCACTGAAGCTTTCTTT. It specifies CASSQEKGVSTEAFF.

The chain is built from TRBV5-1 and TRBJ2-1; TRBD2 aligns across 7 bases. The CDR3 loop spans 15 amino acids. Germline V gives CDR1 SGHRS, CDR2 YFSETQ. With V trimmed by 3 bases and J by 8 bases, 11 bases remained unmatched. CDR3 sequence reads: CASSSIQLGGDEQFF. The CDR3 DNA is TGCGCCAGCAGCTCCATTCAGTTGGGGGGGGATGAGCAGTTCTTC.

The chain carries TRBV19 and TRBJ1-5, with D hard to call. The CDR3 runs to 16 residues. The V and J ends lost 5 bases and 0 bases respectively, with 14 bases between them. CDR1 and CDR2 (germline): LNHDA, SQIVND (reference sequence). The CDR3, as DNA: TGTGCCAGTAGTCCCAAGGATTCCTTTAGCAATCAGCCCCAGCATTTT. Its translation: CASSPKDSFSNQPQHF.

This clonotype was counted at least ten times. V and J are TRBV5-6 and TRBJ2-3, with a weak D call TRBD1 (5 bases). The germline V gene encodes CDR1 SGHDT and CDR2 YYEEEE. This CDR3 region has 14 residues. V lost 2 bases to trimming and J lost 0 bases, with 7 bases between them. The CDR3 nucleotides are TGTGCCAGCAGCTTCAGGGTTAGCACAGATACGCAGTATTTT. Its translation: CASSFRVSTDTQYF. Full variable domain (outside the CDR3, taken from reference TRBV5-6 and TRBJ2-3): DAGVTQSPTHLIKTRGQQVTLRCSPKSGHDTVSWYQQALGQGPQFIFQYYEEEERQRGNFPDRFSGHQFPNYSSELNVNALLLGDSALYLCASSFRVSTDTQYFGPGTRLTVL.

The chain recombines TRBV29-1 with TRBJ1-2, with D tentatively TRBD1 (5 bases). Germline CDR1 SQVTM, CDR2 ANQGSEA. V was shortened by 6 bases and J by 5 bases, with 13 bases between the two germline ends. This CDR3 is built from 12 residues. The CDR3 DNA reads as TGCAGCGTGGACCGGACACCTTATGGCTACACCTTC. This gives the protein CSVDRTPYGYTF.

This clonotype has at least ten counts. The gene calls are TRBV4-1 and TRBJ1-1; maybe TRBD1 (5 bases). Per the germline V gene, CDR1 is MGHRA and CDR2 is YSYEKL. The V gene lost 5 bases and the J gene lost 0 bases, with 7 bases spanning the gap. This CDR3 is built from 13 residues. DNA for the CDR3: TGCGCCAGCAGCAGACAGCTGAACACTGAAGCTTTCTTT. Its translation is CASSRQLNTEAFF.

With respect to this clonotype: A much larger clone differs from this one at a single base, so this may be a read error. Written as DNA, the CDR3 is TGTGCCAGCAGAGGGACAGGGGTCGGACACGAGACCCAGTACTTC. Protein sequence: CASRGTGVGHETQYF. This sequence joins TRBV7-2 and TRBJ2-5; the match to TRBD1 covers 10 bases. V shed 6 bases and J 5 bases; nucleotides not matched to a gene: 9. The CDR3 has 15 amino acids. CDR1 and CDR2 from the germline V gene are SGHTA and FQGNSA.

A remark on this clonotype: It may be a read error: a sequence one base away is much more abundant. The chain couples TRBV12-3 or TRBV12-4 to TRBJ2-7; tentatively, D is TRBD2 (7 bases). V lost 3 bases to trimming and J lost 0 bases, with 15 bases between them. This CDR3 spans 16 amino acids. CDR3 protein: CASSFRGGQRSYEQYF. The DNA for the CDR3 is TGTGCCAGCAGTTTTAGGGGGGGGCAGCGCTCCTACGAGCAGTACTTC.

Ten or more counts support this clonotype. The rearrangement joins TRBV19 to TRBJ1-5, with unresolved D. V lost 3 bases and J 1 base, leaving 10 bases between the germline ends. The CDR3 length is 15 residues. Looked up from germline, CDR1 is LNHDA and CDR2 is SQIVND (reference sequence). Written as DNA, the CDR3 is TGTGCCAGTAGTATTGGGTCTGAAAGCAATCAGCCCCAGCATTTT. Translation: CASSIGSESNQPQHF.

This clonotype has at least ten counts. The chain has TRBV19 and TRBJ2-3; D is undetermined. Trimming removed 5 bases from V and 5 bases from J, with 11 bases in between. Germline V CDR1 and CDR2: LNHDA, SQIVND (reference sequence). There are 13 residues in the CDR3. The CDR3 sequence: CASSERYRDTQYF. Here the CDR3 DNA reads TGTGCCAGTAGTGAAAGATATAGAGATACGCAGTATTTT.